This T cell receptor (beta chain) was sequenced during a study of neurological immune-mediated disorders. The authors obtained over 180 million TCR-beta sequences from 15-18 subjects per sequencing run. In TCRdb, the 5' RACE reads were re-called with MiXCR into one record per CDR3 protein. The sample includes approximately 77,000 distinct CDR3 sequences, 9.4% of them seen just once. Unsorted libraries came from 2 million PBMCs stored at -80 °C. Material for sequencing was PBMCs. The clonotype comes from a man aged 45 to 65 in good health.

CDR3: CSASSPRTDTDTQYF. Written as DNA, the CDR3 is TGCAGTGCTAGTTCGCCGAGAACAGACACAGATACGCAGTATTTT. V and J are TRBV20-1 and TRBJ2-3; no reliable D call. The CDR3 covers 15 residues. V lost 3 bases to trimming and J lost 2 bases, with 15 bases between them. Germline values: CDR1 DFQATT, CDR2 SNEGSKA (reference sequence).